This T cell receptor (beta chain) is drawn from a study of T-cell memory formation after mild COVID-19. This clonotype was seen a handful of times. Its matching antigen is unknown. Employing constant-segment primers, 5'RACE generated TCR alpha and TCR beta cDNA libraries bearing sample barcodes and UMIs. TCRdb used MiXCR to reprocess the 5' RACE reads, holding one entry per CDR3 protein. Found here are about 290,000 distinct CDR3 sequences, more than 15% of them singletons; the top ten hold roughly 23%. Study-level points and caveats: Contracting clones from day 15 to 85 showed balanced CD4/CD8; later expanders favored CD4+.

The TCR sequence derives from a man aged 18 to 35 who had mild COVID-19 (a few samples of this study predate the infection). Cell type and time point are not known. The specimen was PBMCs or a T cell subset sorted from them (not recorded which).

The CDR3 region has the DNA TGCAGTGCTAGCGGGGGCCTGACTAGCACAGATACGCAGTATTTT. Translation gives CSASGGLTSTDTQYF. The J gene is TRBJ2-3, the V gene TRBV20-1, with D perhaps being TRBD1 or TRBD2 (6 bases each). The CDR3 extends over 15 amino acids. With 3 bases removed from V and 0 bases from J, the gap between germline ends came to 13 bases. CDR1 is DFQATT and CDR2 is SNEGSKA in the germline V gene (reference sequence).